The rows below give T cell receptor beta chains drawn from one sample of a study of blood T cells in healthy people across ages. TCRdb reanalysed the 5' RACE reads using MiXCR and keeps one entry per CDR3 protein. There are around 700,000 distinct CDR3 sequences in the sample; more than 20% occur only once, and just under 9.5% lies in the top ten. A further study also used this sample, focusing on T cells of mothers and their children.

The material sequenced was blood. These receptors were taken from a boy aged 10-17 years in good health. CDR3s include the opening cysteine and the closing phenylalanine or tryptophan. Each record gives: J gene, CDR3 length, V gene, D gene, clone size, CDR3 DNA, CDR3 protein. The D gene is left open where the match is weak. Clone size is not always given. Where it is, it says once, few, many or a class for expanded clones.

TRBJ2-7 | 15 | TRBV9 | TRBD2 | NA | TGTGCCAGCAGCGTGGGAGGGTCAGAAGTGTACGAGCAGTACTTC | CASSVGGSEVYEQYF
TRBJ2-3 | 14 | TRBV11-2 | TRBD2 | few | TGTGCCAGCAGCTTAGGCGGGAGTTGGGATACGCAGTATTTT | CASSLGGSWDTQYF
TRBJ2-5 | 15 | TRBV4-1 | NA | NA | TGCGCCAGCAGCCAAGATCATTGGGGCCAAGAGACCCAGTACTTC | CASSQDHWGQETQYF
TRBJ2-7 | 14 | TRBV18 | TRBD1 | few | TGTGCCAGCTCCCCGGGACAGGGGTACCACGAGCAGTACTTC | CASSPGQGYHEQYF
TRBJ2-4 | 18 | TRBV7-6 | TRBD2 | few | TGTGCCAGCAGCTTAGGTCCCCTAAGCGGGACGGCCAAAAACATTCAGTACTTC | CASSLGPLSGTAKNIQYF
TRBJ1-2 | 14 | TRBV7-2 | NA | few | TGTGCCAGCAGCTTAGCGGATACCCCCTATGGCTACACCTTC | CASSLADTPYGYTF
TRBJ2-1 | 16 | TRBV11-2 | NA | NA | TGTGCCAGCAGCTTAGGGTTGTTTGTGCCAGCCAATGAGCAGTTCTTC | CASSLGLFVPANEQFF
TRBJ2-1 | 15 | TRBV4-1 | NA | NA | TGCGCCAGCAGCCTCGTTCGGGACTTGGTTAATGAGCAGTTCTTC | CASSLVRDLVNEQFF
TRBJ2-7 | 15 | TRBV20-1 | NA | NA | TGCAGTGCTAGAGATAGGTTAGAAGGGGTCCACGAGCAGTACTTC | CSARDRLEGVHEQYF
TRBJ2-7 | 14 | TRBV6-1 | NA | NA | TGTGCCAGCAGTGACCTGCGGTGGTCCTACGAGCAGTACTTC | CASSDLRWSYEQYF
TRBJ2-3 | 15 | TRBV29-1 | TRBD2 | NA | TGCAGCGTTGGGGGGTTGCGGGAGAGCACAGATACGCAGTATTTT | CSVGGLRESTDTQYF
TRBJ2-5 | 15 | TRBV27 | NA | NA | TGTGCCAGCAACTCCCGGGACGGGGGCCAAGAGACCCAGTACTTC | CASNSRDGGQETQYF
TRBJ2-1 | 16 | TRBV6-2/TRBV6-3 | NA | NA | TGTGCCAGCAGTCCCGAAAAGGGGGGGCCCTTCAATGAGCAGTTCTTC | CASSPEKGGPFNEQFF
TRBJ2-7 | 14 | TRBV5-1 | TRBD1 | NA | TGCGCCAGCAGCGAGGGACAGGGAAACTACGAGCAGTACTTC | CASSEGQGNYEQYF
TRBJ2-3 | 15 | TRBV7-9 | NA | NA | TGTGCCAGCAGCAACCACCACGAAAGCACAGATACGCAGTATTTT | CASSNHHESTDTQYF
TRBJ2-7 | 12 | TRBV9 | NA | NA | TGTGCCAGCAGCGCCCCATGGGACGAGCAGTACTTC | CASSAPWDEQYF
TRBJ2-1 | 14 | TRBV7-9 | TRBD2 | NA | TGTGCCAGCAGCTCCGGGACTAGCGGGAGTAAGGGGTTCTTC | CASSSGTSGSKGFF
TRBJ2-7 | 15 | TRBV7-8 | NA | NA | TGTGCCAGCAGCCCTTGGCCAGACATCTCCTACGAGCAGTACTTC | CASSPWPDISYEQYF
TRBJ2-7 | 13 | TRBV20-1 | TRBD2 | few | TGCAGTGCGCCGGGGACTAGCGGTTACGAGCAGTACTTC | CSAPGTSGYEQYF
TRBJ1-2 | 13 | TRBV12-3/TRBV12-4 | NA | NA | TGTGCCAGCAGTTTCTTAGCGTGGGAGGGCTACACCTTC | CASSFLAWEGYTF
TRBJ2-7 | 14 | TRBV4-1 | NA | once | TGCGCCAGCAGCCAAGAGGGGGTTTCCCACGAGCAGTACTTC | CASSQEGVSHEQYF
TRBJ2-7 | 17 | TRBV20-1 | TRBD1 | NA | TGCAGTGCTAGAGGGTCTTCCGGGACAGGGGGCCCCTACGAGCAGTACTTC | CSARGSSGTGGPYEQYF
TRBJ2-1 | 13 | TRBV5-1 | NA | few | TGCGCCAGCAGCTCCCGATTGGACAGTGAGCAGTTCTTC | CASSSRLDSEQFF
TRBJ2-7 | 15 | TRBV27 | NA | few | TGTGCCAGCAGTTTACCCAGGGGTGGTGGCTACGAGCAGTACTTC | CASSLPRGGGYEQYF
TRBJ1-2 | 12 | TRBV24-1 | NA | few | TGTGCCACCAGTGATGGGTTCTATGGCTACACCTTC | CATSDGFYGYTF
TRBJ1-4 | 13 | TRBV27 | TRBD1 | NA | TGTGCCTCGAAGGACAGGGAGGATGAAAAACTGTTTTTT | CASKDREDEKLFF